One and the same sample provided the 21 T cell receptor beta chains below, sequenced in a study of blood T cell repertoires in COVID-19. The assay was immunoSEQ multiplex PCR, and TCRdb's table has in-frame clones only and misses some. The data show about 230,000 clones, 86% seen once. Sequencing was carried out using peripheral blood. Receptors were obtained from a man aged 50 to 59 with COVID-19, enrolled during active disease.

J is TRBJ1-3 and V is TRBV30; TRBD1 is a possible D gene (5 bases). The CDR3 length is 11 residues. The germline V and J ends were trimmed by 7 bases and 4 bases, with 8 bases remaining between them. CDR1 is GTSNPN, CDR2 SVGIG, per germline (reference sequence). The CDR3 loop is CASRVGNTIYF. The CDR3 coding sequence is TGTGCCTCCAGGGTGGGAAACACCATATATTTT.

The chain links TRBV7-2 to TRBJ2-7; 11 positions match TRBD2. V gave up 1 base and J gave up 4 bases; unmatched junction bases: 3. The germline CDR1 and CDR2 sequences are SGHTA and FQGNSA. This CDR3 has 15 residues. CDR3 coding DNA: TGTGCCAGCAGCTTAGGACTAGCGGGGTATTACGAGCAGTACTTC. It translates to CASSLGLAGYYEQYF.

The chain couples TRBV6-6 to TRBJ1-1; D may be TRBD1 (5 bases). V lost 0 bases and J lost 0, with 8 bases in between. Per germline, CDR1 MNHNY and CDR2 SVGAGI (reference sequence). The length of the CDR3 is 15 residues. CDR3 in amino acids: CASSYSDSMNTEAFF. The CDR3 coding sequence is TGTGCCAGCAGTTACTCTGACAGCATGAACACTGAAGCTTTCTTT.

V is TRBV11-2 and J is TRBJ2-5; D perhaps matches TRBD2 (5 bases). V dropped 3 bases and J dropped 5 bases, with 10 bases sitting between them. The germline V gene encodes CDR1 SGHAT and CDR2 FQNNGV. The CDR3 totals 13 residues. This CDR3 is CASSLVLAETQYF. In nucleotides, the CDR3 is TGTGCCAGCAGCTTGGTGTTAGCGGAGACCCAGTACTTC.

The rearrangement links TRBV24-1 to TRBJ2-1; TRBD2 might be the D (5 bases). Germline V gene data show CDR1 as KGHDR and CDR2 as SFDVKD. V lost 4 bases and J 7 bases, leaving 19 bases between the germline ends. The CDR3 has 16 amino acids. The CDR3 sequence is CATSDAGPSGENEQFF. CDR3 nucleotides: TGTGCCACCAGTGACGCGGGCCCCTCTGGTGAGAATGAGCAGTTCTTC.

The chain uses TRBV30 and TRBJ1-1; D is perhaps TRBD1 (6 bases). The CDR3 runs 13 residues. The V and J ends lost 1 base and 1 base respectively, with 7 bases between them. Germline CDR1 is GTSNPN and CDR2 is SVGIG (reference sequence). The CDR3 sequence is CAWSETGNTEAFF. As DNA, the CDR3 is TGTGCCTGGAGTGAGACAGGGAACACTGAAGCTTTCTTT.

V is TRBV19 and J is TRBJ1-5, with D unresolved. CDR1 and CDR2 from the germline V gene are LNHDA and SQIVND (reference sequence). The CDR3 loop spans 12 amino acids. Trimming removed 3 bases from V and 6 bases from J, with 6 bases in between. CDR3 coding DNA: TGTGCCAGTAGTATTTCGGTTCAGCCCCAGCATTTT. It translates to CASSISVQPQHF.

The genes are TRBV7-6 and TRBJ2-3; 9 positions agree with TRBD2. This CDR3 is built from 16 residues. Germline V gene data show CDR1 as SGHVS and CDR2 as FNYEAQ. The trim removed 5 bases at V and 6 bases at J, leaving 12 bases unmatched. In DNA form, the CDR3 reads TGTGCCAGCAGCATCACGGAGCGGGGGGCCGGTGATACGCAGTATTTT. It translates to CASSITERGAGDTQYF.

CDR3 nucleotide sequence: TGTGCCAGCAGCGCAGACAGGGGGGCCTCCGGAAACACCATATATTTT. Translating gives CASSADRGASGNTIYF. This chain uses TRBV9 with TRBJ1-3; 9 positions agree with TRBD1. Trimming took 3 bases from V and 4 from J; bases not matched to a gene: 8. Germline V gives CDR1 SGDLS, CDR2 YYNGEE. CDR3 length equals 16 residues.

The chain carries TRBV15 and TRBJ1-1; D possibly corresponds to TRBD1 (5 bases). The V end was cut by 0 bases, the J end by 1 base, with 12 bases between. Germline CDR1 reads LNHNV; CDR2 reads YYDKDF (reference sequence). The CDR3 spans 16 residues. CDR3 amino acids: CATSRDLGRANTEAFF. CDR3 in DNA: TGTGCCACCAGCAGAGATTTGGGCAGGGCGAACACTGAAGCTTTCTTT.

The chain carries TRBV4-1 and TRBJ2-5; 8 bases line up with TRBD2. The CDR3 totals 15 residues. V shed 5 bases and J 4 bases; nucleotides not matched to a gene: 9. Germline loops: CDR1 MGHRA, CDR2 YSYEKL. Here the CDR3 reads CASSEPGLGIETQYF. CDR3 nucleotide sequence: TGCGCCAGCAGCGAACCGGGACTAGGCATAGAGACCCAGTACTTC.

V usage is TRBV28 and J usage is TRBJ2-7, with D possibly TRBD1 on 5 matching bases. Germline V lookup: CDR1 MDHEN, CDR2 SYDVKM. Trimming shortened V by 7 bases and J by 6 bases, and 22 bases separated the two germline ends. The CDR3 runs to 15 residues. The CDR3 bases are TGTGCCAGCAAAATAACAGGTAACCGATTGAGCGAGCAGTACTTC. Amino acid sequence: CASKITGNRLSEQYF. The full variable domain, its missing parts supplied by reference TRBV28 and TRBJ2-7, is DVKVTQSSRYLVKRTGEKVFLECVQDMDHENMFWYRQDPGLGLRLIYFSYDVKMKEKGDIPEGYSVSREKKERFSLILESASTNQTSMYLCASKITGNRLSEQYFGPGTRLTVT.

The chain joins TRBV7-2 to TRBJ2-7; possible D gene TRBD2, 7 bases. This CDR3 region has 15 residues. Deletions cut 6 bases from V and 0 bases from J, with 15 bases between. Germline loops: CDR1 SGHTA, CDR2 FQGNSA. In DNA, the CDR3 is TGTGCCAGCAGTTCGCCCGGGGGGCACTCCTACGAGCAGTACTTC. Protein: CASSSPGGHSYEQYF.

The J gene is TRBJ1-6, the V gene TRBV28; 9 nucleotides agree with TRBD1. This CDR3 has 15 residues. The germline V gene has CDR1 MDHEN and CDR2 SYDVKM. Trimming removed 4 bases from V and 6 bases from J; junction bases left unmatched: 4. Here the CDR3 reads CASSSRDRANSPLHF. Here the CDR3 DNA reads TGTGCCAGCAGTTCCCGGGACAGGGCTAATTCACCCCTCCACTTT.

This clone was observed a few times. This chain uses TRBV10-3 with TRBJ1-4, with a weak D call TRBD1 (5 bases). The germline V and J ends were trimmed by 2 bases and 7 bases, with 11 bases remaining between them. The CDR3 extends over 14 amino acids. The germline CDR1 and CDR2 sequences are ENHRY and SYGVKD. CDR3 sequence: CAISEDSRSEKLFF. CDR3 in DNA: TGTGCCATCAGTGAGGACAGTCGGAGTGAAAAACTGTTTTTT.

The genes are TRBV18 and TRBJ2-7; 10 bases fit TRBD2. V shed 0 bases and J 0 bases; nucleotides not matched to a gene: 8. CDR1 and CDR2 from the germline V gene are KGHSH and LQKENI. The CDR3 loop spans 18 amino acids. CDR3 sequence reads: CASSPPQGLALNSYEQYF. The CDR3 bases are TGTGCCAGCTCACCACCACAGGGACTAGCGTTGAACTCCTACGAGCAGTACTTC.

This chain joins TRBV3-1 (or the pseudogene TRBV3-2) and TRBJ1-1; 8 bases align to TRBD1. The CDR3 covers 16 residues. The V and J ends lost 0 bases and 0 bases, in that order; junction bases with no gene match: 3. In germline, CDR1 is LGHDT, CDR2 YNNKEL (reference sequence). CDR3 in amino acids: CASSQEADRVNTEAFF. CDR3 nucleotide sequence: TGTGCCAGCAGCCAAGAGGCGGACAGGGTGAACACTGAAGCTTTCTTT.

The J gene is TRBJ1-4, the V gene TRBV6-1, with D unresolved. The CDR3 covers 16 residues. V was cut by 3 bases and J by 5 bases, with 16 bases left in between. Germline CDR1 reads MNHNS; CDR2 reads SASEGT. This CDR3 is CASSELPGNGNEKLFF. CDR3 sequence (DNA): TGTGCCAGCAGTGAGCTACCCGGGAATGGAAATGAAAAACTGTTTTTT.

This clone was observed a single time. V usage is TRBV19 and J usage is TRBJ2-6; perhaps TRBD1 as D (7 bases). The CDR3 has 17 residues. Germline values: CDR1 LNHDA, CDR2 SQIVND (reference sequence). The V and J ends lost 1 base and 3 bases respectively, with 13 bases between them. The CDR3 loop reads CASSIVTGRLGANVLTF. Written as DNA, the CDR3 is TGTGCCAGTAGTATAGTGACAGGGAGGCTTGGGGCCAACGTCCTGACTTTC.

The chain uses TRBV9 and TRBJ2-7; 7 positions match TRBD1. The CDR3 covers 14 residues. With 0 bases clipped from V and 5 bases from J, the junction kept 5 bases outside the gene matches. Germline CDR1 reads SGDLS; CDR2 reads YYNGEE. This CDR3 reads CASSVAGQENEQYF. The CDR3 DNA follows: TGTGCCAGCAGCGTAGCCGGACAGGAGAACGAGCAGTACTTC.

The chain recombines TRBV4-3 with TRBJ2-7; 9 nucleotides line up with TRBD2. The CDR3 runs 14 residues. Trimming at V came to 1 base and at J to 6 bases, leaving 4 bases not matched to a gene. CDR1 is LGHNA, CDR2 YSLEER, per germline. The chain's CDR3 is CASSQVAGGGEQYF. The DNA for the CDR3 is TGCGCCAGCAGCCAAGTTGCGGGGGGGGGCGAGCAGTACTTC.